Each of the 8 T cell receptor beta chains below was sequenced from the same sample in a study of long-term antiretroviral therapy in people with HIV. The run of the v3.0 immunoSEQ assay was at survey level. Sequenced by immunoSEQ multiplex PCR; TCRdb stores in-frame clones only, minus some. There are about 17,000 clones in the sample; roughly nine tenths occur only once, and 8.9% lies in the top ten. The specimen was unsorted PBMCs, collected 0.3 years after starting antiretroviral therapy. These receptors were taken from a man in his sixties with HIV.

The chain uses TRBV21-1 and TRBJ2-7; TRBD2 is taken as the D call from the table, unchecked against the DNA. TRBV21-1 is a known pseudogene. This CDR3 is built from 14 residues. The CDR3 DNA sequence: TGTGCCAGCAGTGCCCCGCCGGGGAGGTACGAGCAGTACTTC. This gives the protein CASSAPPGRYEQYF.

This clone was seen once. DNA of the CDR3: TGTGCCAGCAGCTTATCGGCAGGGACCAATCAGCCCCAGCATTTT. This codes for CASSLSAGTNQPQHF. The chain is built from TRBV7-2 and TRBJ1-5, with D possibly matching TRBD1 (5 bases). The germline CDR1 and CDR2 sequences are SGHTA and FQGNSA. The CDR3 runs to 15 residues. Deletions cut 2 bases from V and 3 bases from J, with 11 bases between.

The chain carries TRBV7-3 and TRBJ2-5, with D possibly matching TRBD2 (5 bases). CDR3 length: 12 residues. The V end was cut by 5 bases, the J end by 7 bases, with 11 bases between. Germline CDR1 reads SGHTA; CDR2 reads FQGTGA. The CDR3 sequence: CASSPSGGTQYF. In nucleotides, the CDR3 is TGTGCCAGCAGCCCAAGTGGAGGGACCCAGTACTTC.

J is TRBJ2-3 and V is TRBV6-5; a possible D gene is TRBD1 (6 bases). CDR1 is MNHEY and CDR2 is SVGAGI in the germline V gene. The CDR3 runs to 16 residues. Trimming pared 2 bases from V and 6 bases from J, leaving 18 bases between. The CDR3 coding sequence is TGTGCCAGCAGTTACACGCCACAGGGATTTGGGGATACGCAGTATTTT. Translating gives CASSYTPQGFGDTQYF.

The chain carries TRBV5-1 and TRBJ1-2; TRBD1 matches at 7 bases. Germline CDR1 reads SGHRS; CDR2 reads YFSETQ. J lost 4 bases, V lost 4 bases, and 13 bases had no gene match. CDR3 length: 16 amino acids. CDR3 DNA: TGCGCCAGCAGCCCGACCGGGACAGTAACAACCTATGGCTACACCTTC. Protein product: CASSPTGTVTTYGYTF.

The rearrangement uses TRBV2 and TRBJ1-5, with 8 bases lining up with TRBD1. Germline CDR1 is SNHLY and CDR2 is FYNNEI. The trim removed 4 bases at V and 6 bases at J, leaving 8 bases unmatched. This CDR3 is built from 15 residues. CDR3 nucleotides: TGTGCCAGCAGTGGGCAGGGGGCGGGGACTCAGCCCCAGCATTTT. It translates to CASSGQGAGTQPQHF. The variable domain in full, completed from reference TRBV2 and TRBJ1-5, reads EPEVTQTPSHQVTQMGQEVILRCVPISNHLYFYWYRQILGQKVEFLVSFYNNEISEKSEIFDDQFSVERPDGSNFTLKIRSTKLEDSAMYFCASSGQGAGTQPQHFGDGTRLSIL.

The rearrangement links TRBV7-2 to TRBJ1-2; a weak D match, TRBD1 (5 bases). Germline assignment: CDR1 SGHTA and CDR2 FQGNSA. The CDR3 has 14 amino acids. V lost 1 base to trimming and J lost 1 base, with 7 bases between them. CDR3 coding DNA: TGTGCCAGCAGCTTAGAGGGGCTTAACTATGGCTACACCTTC. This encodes CASSLEGLNYGYTF.

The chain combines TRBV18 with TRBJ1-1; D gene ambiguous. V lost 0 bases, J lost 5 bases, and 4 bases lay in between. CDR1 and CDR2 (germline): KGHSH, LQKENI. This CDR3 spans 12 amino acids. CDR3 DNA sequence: TGTGCCAGCTCACCACCGGGGACTGAAGCTTTCTTT. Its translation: CASSPPGTEAFF.